Listed here is a single T cell receptor (beta chain). Its antigen is as yet unknown. Sequencing was done on patients that had shown CD8+CD57+ cell expansion by flow cytometry. Patients had received no therapy at the time of blood sampling. The data are from a study of CD8+CD57+ T cells in acquired aplastic anemia. About the research overall: Each DNA sample taken from sorted CD4+ and CD8+ cells came to 3.2 ug on average.

Study findings and constraints: With respect to CD8+ Simpson's diversity, patients and controls did not differ significantly.

The study profiled TCR beta VDJ and CDR3 using genomic DNA as template. TCRdb processed the reads anew with MiXCR; each CDR3 protein has one entry. The sample includes around 130,000 distinct CDR3 sequences, under 65% of them seen just once. Looked up from germline, CDR1 is LNHDA and CDR2 is SQIVND (reference sequence). Trimming pared 2 bases from V and 0 bases from J, leaving 8 bases between. The CDR3 has 15 amino acids. This TCR derives from a human donor with aplastic anemia. The gene calls are TRBV19 and TRBJ2-1; no clear D gene. Sequenced sample: sorted CD4+, CD8+, or CD8+CD57+ T cells (not recorded which) from PBMCs. As DNA, the CDR3 is TGTGCCAGTAGTATAAAGCAGGACTCCTACAATGAGCAGTTCTTC. It encodes CASSIKQDSYNEQFF.